This T cell receptor (beta chain) was identified in a study of CD8 T cells in ankylosing spondylitis. This clonotype was detected a few times. Its antigen is undetermined. 5'-RACE, quantitative and with molecular barcodes, yielded the TCR beta libraries. TCRdb re-called the 5' RACE reads with MiXCR, one entry per CDR3 protein. Of hundreds of thousands of distinct CDR3 sequences listed, 8% to 9.5% are singletons. Study-wide results and limits: Seemingly distinctive of ankylosing spondylitis blood was a TCR beta motif formed by eight highly homologous variants.

The CDR3 length is 14 residues. Per the germline V gene, CDR1 is MNHEY and CDR2 is SMNVEV (reference sequence). Between the trimmed V and J ends, which lost 5 bases and 6 bases, there was a span of 14 bases. The receptor was derived from a male donor with ankylosing spondylitis or in good health (not recorded which). The chain employs TRBV27 and TRBJ2-1; D might be TRBD1 (6 bases). Specimen: blood, either unsorted or a sorted T cell fraction (not recorded which). In nucleotides, the CDR3 is TGTGCCAGCAGTGATAAGGGGGAGTTCAATGAGCAGTTCTTC. Its protein is CASSDKGEFNEQFF.